This T cell receptor beta chain originates from a study of shared clonotypes between healthy human individuals. Naive CD8 cells were CD45RO-negative, positively selected for CCR7, excluding terminally differentiated effector memory CD45RA+ cells. Donors were healthy HIV-negative adults without recent acute infections or vaccinations. CDR1 is SEHNR and CDR2 is FQNEAQ in the germline V gene (reference sequence). CDR3 length equals 14 residues. V lost 8 bases and J lost 0, with 12 bases in between. Repertoires were generated with immunoSEQ multiplex PCR, while TCRdb's copy carries only in-frame clones and drops some. The top ten clones hold 1.5% to 2% of a sample with over 2,000,000 clones, 93% of them seen once.

This clonotype was obtained from a man between 18 and 29 years old in good health. Some clones in this sample may be carry-over from other donors' samples. This chain connects TRBV7-9 to TRBJ2-3, with a possible D match to TRBD2 (6 bases). Sequencing was done on a sample of naive CD8+ T cells from PBMCs. As DNA, the CDR3 is TGTGCCAGCCGGTGGGAGGCTAGCACAGATACGCAGTATTTT. Amino acids: CASRWEASTDTQYF. Full variable domain (remainder filled in from reference TRBV7-9 and TRBJ2-3): DTGVSQNPRHKITKRGQNVTFRCDPISEHNRLYWYRQTLGQGPEFLTYFQNEAQLEKSRLLSDRFSAERPKGSFSTLEIQRTEQGDSAMYLCASRWEASTDTQYFGPGTRLTVL.